Sequencing of this T cell receptor (beta chain) was carried out in a study of cytomegalovirus exposure and HLA in healthy donors. On the study more broadly: An early release of data contained about 85 million unique TCRs, which came from HLA-typed donors.

Trimming at V came to 0 bases and at J to 4 bases, leaving 2 bases not matched to a gene. Germline assignment: CDR1 MNHNY and CDR2 SVGAGI (reference sequence). The CDR3 is 15 amino acids. PCR was performed using 60 Vbeta and 13 Jbeta primers. TCRdb keeps only in-frame clones here, not all; method: immunoSEQ multiplex PCR. The data hold some 110,000 clones, with 70% to 85% observed a single time. Material for sequencing was PBMCs. This receptor was identified in a woman between 18 and 29 years old in good health and CMV-seropositive. The chain joins TRBV6-6 to TRBJ2-1, with 8 positions matching TRBD2. CDR3 residues: CASSYSAGVYNEQFF. CDR3 sequence (DNA): TGTGCCAGCAGTTACTCAGCGGGAGTGTACAATGAGCAGTTCTTC.